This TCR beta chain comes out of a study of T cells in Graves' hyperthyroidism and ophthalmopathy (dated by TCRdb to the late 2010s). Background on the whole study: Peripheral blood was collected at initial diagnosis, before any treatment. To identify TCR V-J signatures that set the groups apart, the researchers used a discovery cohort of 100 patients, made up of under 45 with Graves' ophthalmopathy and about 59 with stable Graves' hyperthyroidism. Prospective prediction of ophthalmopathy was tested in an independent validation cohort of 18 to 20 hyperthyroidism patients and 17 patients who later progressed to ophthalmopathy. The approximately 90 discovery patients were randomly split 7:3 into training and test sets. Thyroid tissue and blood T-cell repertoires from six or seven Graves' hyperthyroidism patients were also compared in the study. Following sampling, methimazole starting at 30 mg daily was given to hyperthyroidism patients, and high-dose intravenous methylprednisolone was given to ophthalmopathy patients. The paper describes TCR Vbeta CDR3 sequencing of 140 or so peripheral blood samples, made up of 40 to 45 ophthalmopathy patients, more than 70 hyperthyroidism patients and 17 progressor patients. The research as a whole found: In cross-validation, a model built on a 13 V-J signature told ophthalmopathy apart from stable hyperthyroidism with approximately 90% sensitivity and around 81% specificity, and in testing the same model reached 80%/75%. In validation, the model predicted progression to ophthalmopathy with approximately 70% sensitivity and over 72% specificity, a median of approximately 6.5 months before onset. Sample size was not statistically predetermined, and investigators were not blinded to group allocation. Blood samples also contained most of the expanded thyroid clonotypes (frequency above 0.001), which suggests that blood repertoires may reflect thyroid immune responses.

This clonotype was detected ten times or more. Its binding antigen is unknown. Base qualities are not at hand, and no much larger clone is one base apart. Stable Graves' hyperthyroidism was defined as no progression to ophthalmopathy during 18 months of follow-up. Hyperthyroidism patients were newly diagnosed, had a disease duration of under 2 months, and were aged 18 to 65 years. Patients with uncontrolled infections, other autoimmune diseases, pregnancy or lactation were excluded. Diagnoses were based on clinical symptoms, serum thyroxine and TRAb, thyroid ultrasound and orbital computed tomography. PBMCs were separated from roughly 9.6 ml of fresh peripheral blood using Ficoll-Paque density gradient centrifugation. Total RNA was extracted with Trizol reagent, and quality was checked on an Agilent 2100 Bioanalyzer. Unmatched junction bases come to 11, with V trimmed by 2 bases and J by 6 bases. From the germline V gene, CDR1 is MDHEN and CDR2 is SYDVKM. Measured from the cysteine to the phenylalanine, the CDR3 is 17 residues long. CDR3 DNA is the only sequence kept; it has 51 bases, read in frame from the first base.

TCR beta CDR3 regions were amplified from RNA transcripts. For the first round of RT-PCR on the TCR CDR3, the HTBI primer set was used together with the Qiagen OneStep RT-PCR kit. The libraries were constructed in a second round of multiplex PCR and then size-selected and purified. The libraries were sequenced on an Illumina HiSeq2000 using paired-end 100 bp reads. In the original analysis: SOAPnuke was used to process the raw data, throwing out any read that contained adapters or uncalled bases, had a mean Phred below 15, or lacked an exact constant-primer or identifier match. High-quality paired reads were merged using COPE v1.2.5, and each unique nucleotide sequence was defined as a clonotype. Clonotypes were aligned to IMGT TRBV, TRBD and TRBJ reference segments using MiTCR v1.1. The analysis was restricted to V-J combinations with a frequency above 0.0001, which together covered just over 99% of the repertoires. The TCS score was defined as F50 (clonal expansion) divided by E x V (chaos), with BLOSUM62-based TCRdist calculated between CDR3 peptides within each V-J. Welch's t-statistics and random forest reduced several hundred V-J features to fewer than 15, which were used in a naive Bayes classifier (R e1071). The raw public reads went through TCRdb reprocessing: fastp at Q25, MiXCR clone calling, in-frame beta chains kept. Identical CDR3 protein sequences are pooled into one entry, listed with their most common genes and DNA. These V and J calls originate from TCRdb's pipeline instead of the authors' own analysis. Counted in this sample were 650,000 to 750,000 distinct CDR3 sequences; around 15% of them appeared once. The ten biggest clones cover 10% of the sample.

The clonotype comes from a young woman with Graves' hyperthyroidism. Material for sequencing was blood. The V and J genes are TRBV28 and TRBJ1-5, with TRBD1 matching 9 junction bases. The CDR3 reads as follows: CASSLVTDRGVGQPQHF. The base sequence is TGTGCCAGCAGTTTAGTTACCGACAGGGGGGTGGGTCAGCCCCAGCATTTT.